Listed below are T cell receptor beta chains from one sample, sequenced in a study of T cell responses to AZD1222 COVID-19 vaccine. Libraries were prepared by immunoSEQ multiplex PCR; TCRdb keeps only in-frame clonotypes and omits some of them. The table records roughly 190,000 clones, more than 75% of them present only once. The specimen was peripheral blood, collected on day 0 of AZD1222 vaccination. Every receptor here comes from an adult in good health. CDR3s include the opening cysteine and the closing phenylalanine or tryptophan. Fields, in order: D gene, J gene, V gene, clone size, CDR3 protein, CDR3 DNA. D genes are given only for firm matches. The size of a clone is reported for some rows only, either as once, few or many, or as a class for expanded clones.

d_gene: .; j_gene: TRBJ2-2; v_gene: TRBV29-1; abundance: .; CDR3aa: CSVEYGRGELFF; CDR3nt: TGCAGCGTTGAATATGGGCGAGGGGAGCTGTTTTTT
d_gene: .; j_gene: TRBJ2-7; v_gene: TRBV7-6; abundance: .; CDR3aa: CASSLGRDVEQYF; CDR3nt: TGTGCCAGCAGCTTAGGGAGGGATGTCGAGCAGTACTTC
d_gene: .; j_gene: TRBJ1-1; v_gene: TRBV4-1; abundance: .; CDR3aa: CASSPDKNTEAFF; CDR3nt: TGCGCCAGCAGTCCCGACAAGAACACTGAAGCTTTCTTT
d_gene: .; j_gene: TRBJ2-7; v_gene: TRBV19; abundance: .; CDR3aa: CASSPSVGSEQYF; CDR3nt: TGTGCCAGTAGTCCTTCAGTGGGGTCCGAGCAGTACTTC
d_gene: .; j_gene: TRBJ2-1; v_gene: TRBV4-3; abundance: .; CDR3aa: CASSQREGSSSYNEQFF; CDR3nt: TGCGCCAGCAGCCAACGAGAGGGATCGAGCTCCTACAATGAGCAGTTCTTC
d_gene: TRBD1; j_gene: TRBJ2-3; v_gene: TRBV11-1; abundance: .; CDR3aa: CASSFLAGGVTDTQYF; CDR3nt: TGTGCCAGCAGCTTTCTGGCAGGGGGAGTCACAGATACGCAGTATTTT
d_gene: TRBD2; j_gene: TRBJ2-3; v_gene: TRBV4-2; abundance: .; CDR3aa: CASSQDFRTSGGGLFGTDTQYF; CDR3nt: TGTGCCAGCAGCCAAGATTTTAGAACTAGCGGGGGAGGCCTCTTTGGCACAGATACGCAGTATTTT
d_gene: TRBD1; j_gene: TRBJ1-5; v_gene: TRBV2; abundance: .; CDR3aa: CASSTQGPNQPQHF; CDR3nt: TGTGCCAGCAGTACACAGGGGCCCAATCAGCCCCAGCATTTT
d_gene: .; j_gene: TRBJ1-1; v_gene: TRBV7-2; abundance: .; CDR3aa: CASSPQGTNTEAFF; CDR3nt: TGTGCCAGCAGCCCACAGGGAACGAACACTGAAGCTTTCTTT
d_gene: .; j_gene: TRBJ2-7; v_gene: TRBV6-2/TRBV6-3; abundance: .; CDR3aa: CASSYRSHTYEQYF; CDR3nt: TGTGCCAGCAGTTACAGGAGCCACACCTACGAGCAGTACTTC
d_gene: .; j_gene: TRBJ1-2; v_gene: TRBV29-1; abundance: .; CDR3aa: CSVTQGGGYGYTF; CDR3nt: TGCAGCGTGACACAGGGTGGGGGCTATGGCTACACCTTC
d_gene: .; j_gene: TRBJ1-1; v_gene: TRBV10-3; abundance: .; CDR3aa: CAISETENTEAFF; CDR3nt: TGTGCCATCAGTGAGACCGAGAACACTGAAGCTTTCTTT
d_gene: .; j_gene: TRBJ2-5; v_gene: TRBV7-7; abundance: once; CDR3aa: CASSPSPDNKETQYF; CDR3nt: TGTGCCAGCAGCCCCTCGCCGGACAACAAAGAGACCCAGTACTTC
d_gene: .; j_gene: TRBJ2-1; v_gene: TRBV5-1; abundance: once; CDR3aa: CASSLGGGLPFYNEQFF; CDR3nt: TGCGCCAGCAGCTTGGGAGGGGGGCTTCCGTTCTACAATGAGCAGTTCTTC
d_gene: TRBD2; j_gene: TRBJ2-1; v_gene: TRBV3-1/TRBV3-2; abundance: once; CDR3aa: CASFGLAGEGQFF; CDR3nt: TGTGCCAGCTTCGGACTAGCGGGAGAGGGGCAGTTCTTC
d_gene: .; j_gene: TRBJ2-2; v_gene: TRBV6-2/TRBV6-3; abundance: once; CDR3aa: CASSYLNTGELFF; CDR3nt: TGTGCCAGCAGTTACCTTAACACCGGGGAGCTGTTTTTT
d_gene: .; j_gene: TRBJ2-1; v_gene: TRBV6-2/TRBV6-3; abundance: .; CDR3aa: CASSYPPGETDSLREQFF; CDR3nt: TGTGCCAGCAGTTACCCGCCCGGGGAGACGGACAGCCTGAGGGAGCAGTTCTTC
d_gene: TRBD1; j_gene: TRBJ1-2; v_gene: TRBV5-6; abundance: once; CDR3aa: CASIPQGASNYGYTF; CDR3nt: TGTGCCAGCATCCCACAGGGGGCCTCTAACTATGGCTACACCTTC
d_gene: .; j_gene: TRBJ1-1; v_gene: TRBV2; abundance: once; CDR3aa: CASSEQGTRTEAFF; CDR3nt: TGTGCCAGCAGTGAACAGGGGACGAGGACTGAAGCTTTCTTT
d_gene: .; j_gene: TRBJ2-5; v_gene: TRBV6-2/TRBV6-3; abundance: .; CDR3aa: CASSVARRGQETQYF; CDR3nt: TGTGCCAGCAGTGTTGCCCGGAGGGGCCAAGAGACCCAGTACTTC
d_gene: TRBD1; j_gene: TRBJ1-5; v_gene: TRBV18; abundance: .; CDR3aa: CASSPSGTGGQPQHF; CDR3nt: TGTGCCAGCTCACCGTCTGGGACAGGGGGTCAGCCCCAGCATTTT
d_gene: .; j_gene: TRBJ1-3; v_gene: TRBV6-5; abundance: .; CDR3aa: CASNSAGAGNTIYF; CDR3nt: TGTGCCAGCAATAGTGCGGGGGCTGGAAACACCATATATTTT
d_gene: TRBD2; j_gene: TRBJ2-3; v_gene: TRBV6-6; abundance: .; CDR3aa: CASIRSMGGLADTQYF; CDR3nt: TGTGCCAGCATCCGCTCTATGGGGGGGTTAGCAGATACGCAGTATTTT
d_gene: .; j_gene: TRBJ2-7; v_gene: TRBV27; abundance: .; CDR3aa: CASSLFGTHYEQYF; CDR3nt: TGTGCCAGCAGTTTATTTGGGACTCACTACGAGCAGTACTTC
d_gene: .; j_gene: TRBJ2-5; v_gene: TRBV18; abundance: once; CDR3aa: CASSPPSGREETQYF; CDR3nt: TGTGCCAGCTCACCACCTAGCGGACGGGAAGAGACCCAGTACTTC
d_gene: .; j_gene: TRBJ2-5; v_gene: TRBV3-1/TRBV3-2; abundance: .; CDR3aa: CASSPPRGQETQYF; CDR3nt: TGTGCCAGCAGCCCACCCCGGGGGCAAGAGACCCAGTACTTC
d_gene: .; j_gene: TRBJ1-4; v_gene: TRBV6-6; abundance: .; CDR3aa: CASSYSGGREKLFF; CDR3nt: TGTGCCAGCAGTTACTCGGGCGGGAGAGAAAAACTGTTTTTT
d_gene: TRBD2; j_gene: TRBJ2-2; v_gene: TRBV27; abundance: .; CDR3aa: CASSHPASGGAAGELFF; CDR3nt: TGTGCCAGCAGCCACCCCGCTAGCGGGGGGGCCGCCGGGGAGCTGTTTTTT
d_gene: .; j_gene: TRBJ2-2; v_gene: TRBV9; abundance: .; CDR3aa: CASSANTGELFF; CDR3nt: TGTGCCAGCAGCGCCAACACCGGGGAGCTGTTTTTT
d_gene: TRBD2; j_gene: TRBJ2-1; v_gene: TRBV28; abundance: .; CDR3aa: CASRSAGASYNEQFF; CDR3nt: TGTGCCAGCAGATCAGCGGGAGCGTCCTACAATGAGCAGTTCTTC
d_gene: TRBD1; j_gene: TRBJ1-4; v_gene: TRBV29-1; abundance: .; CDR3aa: CSVGWDRGEKLFF; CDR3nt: TGCAGCGTTGGTTGGGACAGAGGCGAAAAACTGTTTTTT
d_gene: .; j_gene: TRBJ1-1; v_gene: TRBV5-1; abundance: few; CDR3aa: CASSLDLNTEAFF; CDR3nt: TGCGCCAGCAGCTTGGACCTGAACACTGAAGCTTTCTTT
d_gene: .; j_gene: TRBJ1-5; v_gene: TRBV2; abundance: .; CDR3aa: CASSLDRSNQPQHF; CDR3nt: TGTGCCAGCAGCCTCGACAGGTCAAATCAGCCCCAGCATTTT
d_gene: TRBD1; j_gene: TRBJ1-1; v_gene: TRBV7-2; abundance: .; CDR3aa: CASSFQGAGTEAFF; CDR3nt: TGTGCCAGCAGCTTTCAGGGGGCGGGCACTGAAGCTTTCTTT
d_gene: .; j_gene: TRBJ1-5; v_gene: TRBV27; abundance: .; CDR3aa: CASSFMAMSNQPQHF; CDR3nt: TGTGCCAGCAGTTTCATGGCCATGAGCAATCAGCCCCAGCATTTT
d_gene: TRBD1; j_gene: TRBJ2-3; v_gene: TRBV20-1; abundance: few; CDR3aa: CSASHRGRNTQYF; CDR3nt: TGCAGTGCTAGTCACAGGGGGCGAAATACGCAGTATTTT
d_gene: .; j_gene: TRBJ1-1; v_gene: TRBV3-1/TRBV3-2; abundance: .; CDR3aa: CASSQPGCGAFF; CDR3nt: TGTGCCAGCAGCCAGCCGGGTTGTGGAGCTTTCTTT
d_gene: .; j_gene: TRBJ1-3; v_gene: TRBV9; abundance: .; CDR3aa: CASSAPSGNTIYF; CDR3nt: TGTGCCAGCAGTGCACCGAGTGGAAACACCATATATTTT
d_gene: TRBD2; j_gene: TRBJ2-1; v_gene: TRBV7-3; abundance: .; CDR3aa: CASSLGLAGFNEQFF; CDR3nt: TGTGCCAGCAGCTTAGGGCTAGCGGGGTTCAATGAGCAGTTCTTC
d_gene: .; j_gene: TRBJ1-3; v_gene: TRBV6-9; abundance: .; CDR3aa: CASSPSGASGNTIYF; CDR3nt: TGTGCCAGCAGTCCGAGCGGGGCCTCTGGAAACACCATATATTTT
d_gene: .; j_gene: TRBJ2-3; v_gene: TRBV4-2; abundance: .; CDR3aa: CASSQVFPRTTGTDTQYF; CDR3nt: TGTGCCAGCAGCCAAGTATTTCCGCGAACCACCGGCACAGATACGCAGTATTTT
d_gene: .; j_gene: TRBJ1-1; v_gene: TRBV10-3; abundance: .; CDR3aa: CAISESPRREVNTEAFF; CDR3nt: TGTGCCATCAGTGAGTCTCCCCGGAGGGAGGTGAACACTGAAGCTTTCTTT
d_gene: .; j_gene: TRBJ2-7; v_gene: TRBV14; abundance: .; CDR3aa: CASSQGQVSEQYF; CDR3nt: TGTGCCAGCAGCCAAGGACAGGTATCCGAGCAGTACTTC
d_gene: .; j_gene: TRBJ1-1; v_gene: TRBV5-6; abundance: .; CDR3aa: CASSEDQTWERAFF; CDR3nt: TGTGCCAGCAGCGAAGACCAGACTTGGGAGAGGGCTTTCTTT
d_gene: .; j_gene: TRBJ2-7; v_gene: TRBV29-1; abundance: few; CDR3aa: CSVLRGSRVQYF; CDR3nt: TGCAGCGTTCTCAGGGGTTCCCGGGTGCAGTACTTC
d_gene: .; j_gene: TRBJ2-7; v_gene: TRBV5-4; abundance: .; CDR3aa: CASSLWGVTDEQYF; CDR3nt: TGTGCCAGCAGCTTGTGGGGGGTGACGGACGAGCAGTACTTC